A single sample gave rise to the 8 T cell receptor beta chains below, sequenced in a study of cytomegalovirus exposure and HLA in healthy donors. The PCR used 60 Vbeta and 13 Jbeta primers. Assay: immunoSEQ multiplex PCR; the TCRdb copy retains only in-frame clones and omits some. The table records about 250,000 clones, just over 70% of them present only once. Material for sequencing was PBMCs. These receptors were collected from a female donor in good health and CMV-seronegative.

CDR3 amino acids: CASSSTTYSYNEQFF. The CDR3 DNA follows: TGCGCCAGCAGCTCAACAACGTACTCCTACAATGAGCAGTTCTTC. The chain combines TRBV4-1 with TRBJ2-1; no definite D call. Trimming stripped 5 bases from V and 0 bases from J, with 11 bases between. Germline CDR1 MGHRA, CDR2 YSYEKL. The CDR3 extends over 15 amino acids.

V and J are TRBV6-6 and TRBJ2-3, with D perhaps TRBD1 (6 bases). The CDR3 runs 15 residues. Trimming removed 7 bases at V and 1 base at J, with 15 bases between. Germline V gene sequence: CDR1 MNHNY, CDR2 SVGAGI (reference sequence). CDR3 region: CASTLGAPGTDTQYF. The CDR3 nucleotides read TGTGCCAGCACGTTGGGGGCGCCTGGCACAGATACGCAGTATTTT.

V usage is TRBV9 and J usage is TRBJ2-5, with 7 positions matching TRBD2. J gave up 4 bases and V 0 bases, and 3 bases lay outside the gene matches. The CDR3 has 14 amino acids. Germline CDR1 SGDLS, CDR2 YYNGEE. The CDR3 region has the DNA TGTGCCAGCAGCGTAGCGGGAGGAGGAGAGACCCAGTACTTC. This gives the protein CASSVAGGGETQYF.

The rearrangement uses TRBV6-1 and TRBJ2-7; maybe TRBD1 (6 bases). V lost 5 bases and J 7 bases, leaving 9 bases between the germline ends. This CDR3 has 11 residues. Germline values: CDR1 MNHNS, CDR2 SASEGT. The CDR3 region is CASSKTGEQYF. DNA of the CDR3: TGTGCCAGCAGTAAAACAGGGGAGCAGTACTTC.

This rearrangement joins TRBV19 to TRBJ1-5; D perhaps matches TRBD1 (6 bases). Per germline, CDR1 LNHDA and CDR2 SQIVND (reference sequence). The CDR3 covers 13 residues. Trimming removed 5 bases at V and 7 bases at J, with 12 bases between. Here the CDR3 reads CASSGGRAQPQHF. CDR3 bases: TGTGCCAGTAGTGGGGGCCGGGCCCAGCCCCAGCATTTT.

This clone is a singleton in its sample. The chain joins TRBV6-5 to TRBJ1-5, with D unresolved. Germline CDR1 is MNHEY and CDR2 is SVGAGI. Trimming removed 0 bases at V and 8 bases at J, with 8 bases between. CDR3 length equals 13 residues. DNA of the CDR3: TGTGCCAGCAGTTACTCCTTCCAGGAGCCCCAGCATTTT. This codes for CASSYSFQEPQHF.

The gene calls are TRBV2 and TRBJ2-1, with 10 bases fitting TRBD2. Germline V gene data show CDR1 as SNHLY and CDR2 as FYNNEI. This CDR3 is 15 amino acids long. V shed 1 base, J shed 4 bases, and the junction held 1 base outside the gene matches. CDR3 region: CASSEERGGYNEQFF. For the CDR3, the DNA is TGTGCCAGCAGTGAAGAGCGGGGGGGTTACAATGAGCAGTTCTTC.

This clone appeared a single time. The rearrangement links TRBV4-1 to TRBJ1-3; 7 bases agree with TRBD1. Germline V lookup: CDR1 MGHRA, CDR2 YSYEKL. The CDR3 is made up of 14 amino acids. V lost 1 base and J lost 11; bases outside the gene matches: 8. CDR3 DNA sequence: TGCGCCAGCAGCCAAGGCCCTCCCACAGGGGCCATATATTTT. Translation gives CASSQGPPTGAIYF.